This T cell receptor (beta chain) derives from a study of PD-L1 blockade in urothelial cancer. Whole-study context: Analysis of blood occurred 3 weeks (second dose) and 6 weeks after treatment start.

The time point denotes: pretreatment peripheral blood. Every patient provided from 1 to 8 samples, collected pretreatment and on-treatment. CDR1 SGHDT and CDR2 YYEEEE come from the germline V gene. The CDR3 covers 11 residues. Synthetic TCR analog templates were spiked into all PCRs individually. Clones were read by immunoSEQ multiplex PCR, and TCRdb kept only the in-frame ones, dropping some. The data hold 56,000 or so clones, with 65% to 90% observed a single time. This clone was observed a single time. At one end the junction does not follow the germline gene, possibly because of a read error. This TCR was sampled from a man between 70 and 80 years old with urothelial cancer. Sequences were derived from PBMCs, sampled around atezolizumab (anti-PD-L1) treatment. The genes are TRBV5-6 and TRBJ2-1; maybe TRBD2 (5 bases). The CDR3 bases are TGTGCCAGCAGCTTGGTCCCGGAGGTGCTCTTC. Encoded protein: CASSLVPEVLF.